This record covers a single T cell receptor (beta chain). The germline V gene encodes CDR1 SNHLY and CDR2 FYNNEI. With 0 bases clipped from V and 6 bases from J, the junction kept 5 bases outside the gene matches. This CDR3 has 16 amino acids. UMIs and sample barcodes were carried by the TCR alpha and TCR beta cDNA libraries that 5'RACE produced using constant-segment primers. From the 5' RACE reads, TCRdb called clonotypes with MiXCR, one entry per CDR3 protein. The data hold 250,000 to 350,000 distinct CDR3 sequences, with less than 20% observed a single time. The data stem from a study of T-cell memory formation after mild COVID-19.

The sequencing sample was made of PBMCs or a T cell subset sorted from them (not recorded which). J is TRBJ1-5 and V is TRBV2; the match to TRBD1 covers 10 bases. This clonotype was sampled from a man younger than 35 who had mild COVID-19 (a few samples of this study predate the infection). Cell type and time point are not known. CDR3 region: CASSEAGQGKPQPQHF. The CDR3 region has the DNA TGTGCCAGCAGTGAAGCGGGACAGGGGAAGCCTCAGCCCCAGCATTTT.